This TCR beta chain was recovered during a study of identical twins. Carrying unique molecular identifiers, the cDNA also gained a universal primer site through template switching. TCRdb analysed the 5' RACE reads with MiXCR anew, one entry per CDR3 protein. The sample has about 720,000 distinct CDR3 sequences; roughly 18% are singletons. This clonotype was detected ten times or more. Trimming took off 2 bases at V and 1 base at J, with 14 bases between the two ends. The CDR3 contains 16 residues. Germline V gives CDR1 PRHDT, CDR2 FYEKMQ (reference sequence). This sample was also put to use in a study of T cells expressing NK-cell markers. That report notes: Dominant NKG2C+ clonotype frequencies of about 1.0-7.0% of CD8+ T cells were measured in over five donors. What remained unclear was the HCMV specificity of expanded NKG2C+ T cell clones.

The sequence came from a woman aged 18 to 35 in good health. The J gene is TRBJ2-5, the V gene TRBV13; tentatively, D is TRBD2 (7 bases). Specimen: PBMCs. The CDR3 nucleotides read TGTGCCAGCAGCTTAAGGGGGGGTTATCGCCAAGAGACCCAGTACTTC. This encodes CASSLRGGYRQETQYF.